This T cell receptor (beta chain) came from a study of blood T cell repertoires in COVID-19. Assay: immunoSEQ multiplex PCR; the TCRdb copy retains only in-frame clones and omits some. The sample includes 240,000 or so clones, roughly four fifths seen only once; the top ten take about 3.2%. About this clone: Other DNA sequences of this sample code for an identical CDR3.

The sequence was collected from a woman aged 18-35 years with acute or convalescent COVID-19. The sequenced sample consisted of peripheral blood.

As DNA, the CDR3 is TGTGCCAGCAGCCAAGAGGGGGGGGGCACTGAAGCTTTCTTT. This translates into CASSQEGGGTEAFF. V and J are TRBV3-1 (or the pseudogene TRBV3-2) and TRBJ1-1, with TRBD1 as a possible D gene (5 bases). V was trimmed by 0 bases and J by 4 bases, leaving 9 bases between them. Germline V gene lookup returns CDR1 LGHDT and CDR2 YNNKEL (reference sequence). The CDR3 is 14 amino acids.